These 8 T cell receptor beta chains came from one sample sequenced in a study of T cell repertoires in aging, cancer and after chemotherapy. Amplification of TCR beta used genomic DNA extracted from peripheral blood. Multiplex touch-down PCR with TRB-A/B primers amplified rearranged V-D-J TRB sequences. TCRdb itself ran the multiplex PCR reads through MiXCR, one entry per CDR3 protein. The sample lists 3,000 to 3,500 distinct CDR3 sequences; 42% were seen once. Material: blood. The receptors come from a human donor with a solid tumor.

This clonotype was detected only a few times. The CDR3 loop is CASSYQGGGDTDTQYF. CDR3 nucleotide sequence: TGTGCCAGCAGCTACCAGGGAGGAGGAGACACAGATACGCAGTATTTT. The J gene is TRBJ2-3, the V gene TRBV7-2; perhaps TRBD2 as D (6 bases). The CDR3 sequence is 16 residues long. Germline lookup yields CDR1 SGHTA and CDR2 FQGNSA. Deletions cut 4 bases from V and 2 bases from J, with 16 bases between.

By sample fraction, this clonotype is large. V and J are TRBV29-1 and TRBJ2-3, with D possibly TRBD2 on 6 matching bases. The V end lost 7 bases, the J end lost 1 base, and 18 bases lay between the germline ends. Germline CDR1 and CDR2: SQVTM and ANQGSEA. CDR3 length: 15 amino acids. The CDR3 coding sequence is TGCAGCGCTGGACTAATTCTAACCGGCACAGATACGCAGTATTTT. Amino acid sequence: CSAGLILTGTDTQYF.

The CDR3: CATGTSSGNTIYF. The CDR3 coding sequence is TGTGCCACCGGGACCAGCTCTGGAAACACCATATATTTT. This chain links TRBV15 with TRBJ1-3; D may be TRBD1 (5 bases). V was trimmed by 8 bases and J by 0 bases, leaving 8 bases between them. Germline CDR1 is LNHNV and CDR2 is YYDKDF (reference sequence). This CDR3 has 13 amino acids. The variable domain in full, completed from reference TRBV15 and TRBJ1-3, reads DAMVIQNPRYQVTQFGKPVTLSCSQTLNHNVMYWYQQKSSQAPKLLFHYYDKDFNNEADTPDNFQSRRPNTSFCFLDIRSPGLGDTAMYLCATGTSSGNTIYFGEGSWLTVV.

In DNA, the CDR3 is TGTGCCAGCAGTGAGAGGGGAAATGGCTACACCTTC. The encoded protein is CASSERGNGYTF. The chain joins TRBV6-1 to TRBJ1-2; D perhaps matches TRBD1 (5 bases). The V end was cut by 3 bases, the J end by 6 bases, with 8 bases between. The CDR3 extends over 12 amino acids. CDR1 is MNHNS and CDR2 is SASEGT in the germline V gene.

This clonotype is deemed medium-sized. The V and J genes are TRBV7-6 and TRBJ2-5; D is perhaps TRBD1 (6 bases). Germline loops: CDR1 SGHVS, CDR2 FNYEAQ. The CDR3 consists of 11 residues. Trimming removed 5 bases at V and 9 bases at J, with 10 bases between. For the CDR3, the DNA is TGTGCCAGCAGCCCGTCAGGGGCCCAGTACTTC. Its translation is CASSPSGAQYF. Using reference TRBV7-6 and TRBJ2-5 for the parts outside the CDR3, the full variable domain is GAGVSQSPRYKVTKRGQDVALRCDPISGHVSLYWYRQALGQGPEFLTYFNYEAQQDKSGLPNDRFSAERPEGSISTLTIQRTEQRDSAMYRCASSPSGAQYFGPGTRLLVL.

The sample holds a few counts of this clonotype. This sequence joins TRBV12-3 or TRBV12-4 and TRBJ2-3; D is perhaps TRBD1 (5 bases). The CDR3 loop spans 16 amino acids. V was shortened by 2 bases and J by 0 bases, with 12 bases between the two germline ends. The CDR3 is CASSLNRPISTDTQYF. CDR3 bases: TGTGCCAGCAGTTTAAACAGGCCGATTAGCACAGATACGCAGTATTTT.

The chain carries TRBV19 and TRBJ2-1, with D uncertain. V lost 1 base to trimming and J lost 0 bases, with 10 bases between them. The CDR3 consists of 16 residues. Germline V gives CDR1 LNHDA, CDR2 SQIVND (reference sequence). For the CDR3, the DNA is TGTGCCAGTAGTATAGGGGCCCAGCCCTCCTACAATGAGCAGTTCTTC. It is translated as CASSIGAQPSYNEQFF.

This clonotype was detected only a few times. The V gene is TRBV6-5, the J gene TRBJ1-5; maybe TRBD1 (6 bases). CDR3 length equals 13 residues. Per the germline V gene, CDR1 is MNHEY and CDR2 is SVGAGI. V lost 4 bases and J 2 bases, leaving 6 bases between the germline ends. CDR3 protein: CASSSGGNQPQHF. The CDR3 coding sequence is TGTGCCAGCAGTTCAGGGGGCAATCAGCCCCAGCATTTT.